This T cell receptor (beta chain) was captured in a study of CD8 T cells in ankylosing spondylitis. This clonotype was counted many times. From germline, CDR1 is MDHEN and CDR2 SYDVKM. The CDR3 runs to 11 residues. V dropped 5 bases and J dropped 10 bases, with 11 bases sitting between them. The authors made TCR beta libraries by quantitative 5'-RACE with molecular barcodes. TCRdb re-called the 5' RACE reads with MiXCR, one entry per CDR3 protein. The repertoire holds fewer than 200,000 distinct CDR3 sequences, with 15% to 20% as singletons. The gene calls are TRBV28 and TRBJ2-5; D unresolved. The sequencing sample was made of blood, either unsorted or a sorted T cell fraction (not recorded which). The TCR sequence derives from a male donor under 30 with ankylosing spondylitis or in good health (not recorded which). The CDR3 loop is CASSRNQDQYF. Written as DNA, the CDR3 is TGTGCCAGCAGTAGAAATCAGGACCAGTACTTC.